A selection of T cell receptor beta chains follows, all from one sample in a study of shared clonotypes between healthy human individuals. Here immunoSEQ multiplex PCR was the method, and the copy in TCRdb shows in-frame clones only, minus some. The sample lists about 2 million clones, about 95% occurring once. Material for sequencing was naive CD8+ T cells sorted from blood. Receptor source: a man aged 18 to 29 in good health. Each CDR3 is given with its conserved first and last residue. D genes are given only for firm matches. Part of the rows lack a size; the others show once, few, many or a class for expanded clones.

j_call d_call clone_size v_call cdr3_aa cdr3_nt
TRBJ1-2 . . TRBV5-1 CASSSGSLSAGYTF TGCGCCAGCAGCTCGGGCTCTCTATCCGCTGGCTACACCTTC
TRBJ2-5 TRBD1 once TRBV5-6 CASSLGGEGAKETQYF TGTGCCAGCAGCTTGGGAGGCGAGGGGGCTAAAGAGACCCAGTACTTC
TRBJ1-1 . . TRBV7-2 CASSLAGRGGNTEAFF TGTGCCAGCAGCTTAGCGGGCAGGGGAGGTAACACTGAAGCTTTCTTT
TRBJ2-4 . . TRBV5-6 CASSQKTTDMDIQYF TGTGCCAGCAGCCAAAAAACGACAGATATGGACATTCAGTACTTC
TRBJ2-3 TRBD1 once TRBV7-9 CASSILLDRDRITDTQYF TGTGCCAGCAGCATCCTACTTGACCGGGACAGGATCACAGATACGCAGTATTTT
TRBJ1-1 . . TRBV5-4 CASSLALGSLVTEAFF TGTGCCAGCAGCTTGGCCTTAGGCAGTCTTGTCACTGAAGCTTTCTTT
TRBJ1-5 TRBD1 . TRBV5-6 CASSLGQGFNQPQHF TGTGCCAGCAGCTTGGGACAGGGTTTTAATCAGCCCCAGCATTTT
TRBJ2-7 . . TRBV27 CASSLFGLPESEQYF TGTGCCAGCAGTTTGTTTGGGCTGCCGGAAAGCGAGCAGTACTTC
TRBJ2-1 TRBD2 . TRBV6-5 CASSSSGRLYNEQFF TGTGCCAGCAGTTCTAGCGGGAGGCTCTACAATGAGCAGTTCTTC
TRBJ2-2 . . TRBV7-9 CASSLKLGPNTGELFF TGTGCCAGCAGCTTAAAATTGGGTCCCAACACCGGGGAGCTGTTTTTT
TRBJ1-3 . . TRBV15 CATGYGSGNTIYF TGTGCCACCGGATACGGGTCTGGAAACACCATATATTTT
TRBJ1-6 . . TRBV27 CASSPGGLSPLHF TGTGCCAGCAGCCCGGGTGGCCTTTCACCCCTCCACTTT
TRBJ2-3 TRBD1 . TRBV4-1 CASSPPGGTGFGQYF TGCGCCAGCAGCCCTCCGGGTGGGACAGGGTTTGGGCAGTATTTT
TRBJ2-7 . . TRBV11-2 CASSPSDTIYEQYF TGTGCCAGCAGTCCCTCCGACACTATCTACGAGCAGTACTTC
TRBJ1-5 . few TRBV10-3 CAIGTEPQHF TGTGCCATCGGAACCGAGCCCCAGCATTTT
TRBJ1-3 . . TRBV11-2 CASSSTGSGNTIYF TGTGCCAGCAGCTCGACAGGCTCTGGAAACACCATATATTTT
TRBJ1-4 TRBD1 . TRBV30 CAWSVGTGFEKLFF TGTGCCTGGAGTGTCGGGACAGGGTTCGAAAAACTGTTTTTT
TRBJ2-2 TRBD2 . TRBV9 CASSVGPGRAEVLGGELFF TGTGCCAGCAGCGTAGGCCCCGGGAGGGCCGAAGTTTTGGGTGGGGAGCTGTTTTTT
TRBJ2-7 TRBD1 . TRBV13 CASSFNRGYEQYF TGTGCCAGCAGCTTTAACAGGGGCTACGAGCAGTACTTC
TRBJ2-3 . . TRBV7-2 CASSTLGTDTQYF TGTGCCAGCAGCACACTAGGCACAGATACGCAGTATTTT
TRBJ1-5 TRBD1 . TRBV2 CASSEADRVGNQPQHF TGTGCCAGCAGTGAAGCCGACAGGGTCGGCAATCAGCCCCAGCATTTT
TRBJ2-3 . . TRBV6-5 CASSYTGSTDTQYF TGTGCCAGCAGTTATACCGGGTCCACAGATACGCAGTATTTT
TRBJ2-1 . . TRBV5-1 CASSLVGLYNEQFF TGCGCCAGCAGCTTGGTAGGTTTGTACAATGAGCAGTTCTTC
TRBJ2-7 TRBD2 once TRBV2 CASSEGLAGGSYEQYF TGTGCCAGCAGTGAGGGGCTAGCGGGAGGGTCCTACGAGCAGTACTTC
TRBJ1-1 . once TRBV5-1 CASSWKGNTEAFF TGCGCCAGCAGCTGGAAGGGGAACACTGAAGCTTTCTTT
TRBJ2-2 . . TRBV27 CASSLGPPPMNTGELFF TGTGCCAGCAGTTTGGGGCCCCCCCCCATGAACACCGGGGAGCTGTTTTTT